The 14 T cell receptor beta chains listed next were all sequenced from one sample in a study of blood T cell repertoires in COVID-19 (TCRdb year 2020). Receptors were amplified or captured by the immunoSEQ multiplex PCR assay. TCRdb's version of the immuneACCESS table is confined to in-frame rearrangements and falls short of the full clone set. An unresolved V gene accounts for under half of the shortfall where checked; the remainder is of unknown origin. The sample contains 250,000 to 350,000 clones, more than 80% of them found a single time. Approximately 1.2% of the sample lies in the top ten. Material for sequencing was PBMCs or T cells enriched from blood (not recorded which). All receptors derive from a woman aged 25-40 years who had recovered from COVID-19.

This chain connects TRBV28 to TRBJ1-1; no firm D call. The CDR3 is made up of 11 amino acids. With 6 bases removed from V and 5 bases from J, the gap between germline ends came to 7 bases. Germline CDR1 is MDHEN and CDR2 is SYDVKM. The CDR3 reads CASRAETEAFF. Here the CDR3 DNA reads TGTGCCAGCAGAGCTGAGACTGAAGCTTTCTTT.

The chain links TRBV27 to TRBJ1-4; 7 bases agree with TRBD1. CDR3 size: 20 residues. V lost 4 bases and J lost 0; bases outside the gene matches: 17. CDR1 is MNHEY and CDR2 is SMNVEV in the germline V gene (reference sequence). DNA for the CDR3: TGTGCCAGCAGTTACCGGGCCCAGGGGGGACAGCTTACAACTAATGAAAAACTGTTTTTT. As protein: CASSYRAQGGQLTTNEKLFF. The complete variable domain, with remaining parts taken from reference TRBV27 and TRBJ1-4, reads EAQVTQNPRYLITVTGKKLTVTCSQNMNHEYMSWYRQDPGLGLRQIYYSMNVEVTDKGDVPEGYKVSRKEKRNFPLILESPSPNQTSLYFCASSYRAQGGQLTTNEKLFFGSGTQLSVL.

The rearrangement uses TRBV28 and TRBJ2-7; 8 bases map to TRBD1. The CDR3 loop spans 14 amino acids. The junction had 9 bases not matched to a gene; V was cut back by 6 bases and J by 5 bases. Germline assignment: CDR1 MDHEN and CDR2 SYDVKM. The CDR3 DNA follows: TGTGCCAGCAGCTTACAGGGGGAAGTCAACGAGCAGTACTTC. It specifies CASSLQGEVNEQYF.

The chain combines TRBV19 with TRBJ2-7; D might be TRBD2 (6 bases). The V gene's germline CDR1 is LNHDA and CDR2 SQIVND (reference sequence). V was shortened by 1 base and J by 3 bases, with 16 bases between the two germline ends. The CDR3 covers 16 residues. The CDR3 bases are TGTGCCAGTAGTATAGTGGGGGACTCGGTCTTCTACGAGCAGTACTTC. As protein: CASSIVGDSVFYEQYF.

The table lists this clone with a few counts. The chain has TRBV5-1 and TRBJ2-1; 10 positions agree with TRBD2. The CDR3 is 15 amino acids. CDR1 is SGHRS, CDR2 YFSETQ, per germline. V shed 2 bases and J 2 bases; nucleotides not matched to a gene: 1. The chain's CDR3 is CASSLSGRAYNEQFF. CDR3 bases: TGCGCCAGCAGCTTAAGCGGGAGGGCCTACAATGAGCAGTTCTTC.

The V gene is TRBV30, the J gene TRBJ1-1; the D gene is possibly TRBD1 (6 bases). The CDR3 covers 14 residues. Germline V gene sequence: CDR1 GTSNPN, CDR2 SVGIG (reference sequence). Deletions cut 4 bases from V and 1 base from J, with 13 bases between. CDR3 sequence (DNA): TGTGCCTGGACCAAGGGCAGGGGGAACACTGAAGCTTTCTTT. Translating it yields CAWTKGRGNTEAFF.

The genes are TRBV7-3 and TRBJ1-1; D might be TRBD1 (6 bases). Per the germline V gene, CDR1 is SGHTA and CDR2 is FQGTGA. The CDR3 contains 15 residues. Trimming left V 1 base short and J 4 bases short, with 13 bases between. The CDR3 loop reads CASSLKGGGSTEAFF. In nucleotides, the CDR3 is TGTGCCAGCAGCTTAAAGGGAGGGGGGAGCACTGAAGCTTTCTTT.

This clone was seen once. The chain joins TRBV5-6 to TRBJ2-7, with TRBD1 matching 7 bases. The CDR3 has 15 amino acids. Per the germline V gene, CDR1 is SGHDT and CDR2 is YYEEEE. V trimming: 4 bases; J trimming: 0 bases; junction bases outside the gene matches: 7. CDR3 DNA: TGTGCCAGCAGCCAGAGGACAGGCCCCTCCTACGAGCAGTACTTC. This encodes CASSQRTGPSYEQYF.

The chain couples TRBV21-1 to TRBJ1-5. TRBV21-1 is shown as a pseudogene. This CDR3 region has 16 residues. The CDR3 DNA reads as TGTGCCAGCAGCGTACCGGTGGGGAGAAGCAATCAGCCCCAGCATTTT. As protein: CASSVPVGRSNQPQHF.

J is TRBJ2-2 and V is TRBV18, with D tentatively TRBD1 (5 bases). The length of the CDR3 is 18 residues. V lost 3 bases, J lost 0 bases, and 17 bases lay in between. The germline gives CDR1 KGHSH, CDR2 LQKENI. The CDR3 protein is CASSPSPTTRANTGELFF. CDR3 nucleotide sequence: TGTGCCAGCTCACCTAGTCCGACCACCAGGGCGAACACCGGGGAGCTGTTTTTT. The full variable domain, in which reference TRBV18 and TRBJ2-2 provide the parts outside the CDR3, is NAGVMQNPRHLVRRRGQEARLRCSPMKGHSHVYWYRQLPEEGLKFMVYLQKENIIDESGMPKERFSAEFPKEGPSILRIQQVVRGDSAAYFCASSPSPTTRANTGELFFGEGSRLTVL.

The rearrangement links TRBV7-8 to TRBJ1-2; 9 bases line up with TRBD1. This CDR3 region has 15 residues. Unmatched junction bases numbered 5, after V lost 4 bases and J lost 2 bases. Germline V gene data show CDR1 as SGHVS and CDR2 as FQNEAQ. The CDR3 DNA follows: TGTGCCAGCAGCTCAATAGGACAGGGGAACTATGGCTACACCTTC. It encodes CASSSIGQGNYGYTF.

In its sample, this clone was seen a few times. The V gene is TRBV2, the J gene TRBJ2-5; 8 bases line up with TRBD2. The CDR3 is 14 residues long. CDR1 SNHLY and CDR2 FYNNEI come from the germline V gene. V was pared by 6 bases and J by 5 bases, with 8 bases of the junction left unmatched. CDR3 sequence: CASSAQVAGETQYF. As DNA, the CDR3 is TGTGCCAGCAGCGCCCAGGTAGCGGGGGAGACCCAGTACTTC.

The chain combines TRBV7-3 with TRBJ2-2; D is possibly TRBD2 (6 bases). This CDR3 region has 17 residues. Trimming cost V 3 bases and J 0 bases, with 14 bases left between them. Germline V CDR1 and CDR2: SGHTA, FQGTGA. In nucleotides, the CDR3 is TGTGCCAGCAGCTTCGGCCTGGGCGGGACGAACACCGGGGAGCTGTTTTTT. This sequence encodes CASSFGLGGTNTGELFF.

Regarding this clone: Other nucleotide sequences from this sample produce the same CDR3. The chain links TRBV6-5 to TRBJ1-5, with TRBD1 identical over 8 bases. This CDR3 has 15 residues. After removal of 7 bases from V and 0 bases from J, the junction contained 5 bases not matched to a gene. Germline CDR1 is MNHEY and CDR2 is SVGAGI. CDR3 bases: TGTGCCAGCACTTTGGACAGGGCTAGCAATCAGCCCCAGCATTTT. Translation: CASTLDRASNQPQHF.